One TCR beta chain is described in this entry. This entry belongs to a study of blood T cell repertoires in COVID-19. The CDR3 is 15 amino acids. Source study methods: Counts of nucleated cells, estimated from reference gene primer amplification, were obtained. TCRdb's table, derived via immunoSEQ multiplex PCR, lists solely in-frame clones and lacks some. D and trimming were read from the DNA, whereas the V and J calls and clone size are those reported in that table. Among approximately 250,000 clones listed, 75% to 90% were seen once. The material sequenced was peripheral blood. The sequence came from a human donor in a cohort sampled during active COVID-19. The V gene is TRBV21-1, the J gene TRBJ2-3; whether TRBD2, the table's D call, matches the DNA was not checked. TRBV21-1 is recorded as a pseudogene. The CDR3 DNA follows: TGTGCCAGCAGCAATCAGCGGGAGGGGACAGATACGCAGTATTTT. Translating it yields CASSNQREGTDTQYF.